This TCR beta chain is drawn from a study of cytomegalovirus exposure and HLA in healthy donors. Study-level points and caveats: In vitro, three CMV-associated chains proved specific for CMV antigens. The study put 150 to 200 TCR beta chains on its list as cytomegalovirus-associated. That first-cohort TCR clusters tended to co-occur in the 90 to 150 validation repertoires was found in a later analysis.

Of note for this clone: Its target is not known.

The V end lost 4 bases, the J end lost 0 bases, and 7 bases lay between the germline ends. The CDR3 sequence is 12 residues long. The germline CDR1 and CDR2 sequences are SQVTM and ANQGSEA. Measured with immunoSEQ multiplex PCR; TCRdb has only the in-frame clones, and not every one. The repertoire holds roughly 300,000 clones, 87% seen once, with over 1% in the top ten. Sequences were obtained from PBMCs. The sequence was obtained from a woman younger than 45 in good health and CMV-seropositive. V gene TRBV29-1 combines with J gene TRBJ2-7; D not resolved. The CDR3 loop is CSVGQDSYEQYF. CDR3 in DNA: TGCAGCGTTGGGCAGGACTCCTACGAGCAGTACTTC.